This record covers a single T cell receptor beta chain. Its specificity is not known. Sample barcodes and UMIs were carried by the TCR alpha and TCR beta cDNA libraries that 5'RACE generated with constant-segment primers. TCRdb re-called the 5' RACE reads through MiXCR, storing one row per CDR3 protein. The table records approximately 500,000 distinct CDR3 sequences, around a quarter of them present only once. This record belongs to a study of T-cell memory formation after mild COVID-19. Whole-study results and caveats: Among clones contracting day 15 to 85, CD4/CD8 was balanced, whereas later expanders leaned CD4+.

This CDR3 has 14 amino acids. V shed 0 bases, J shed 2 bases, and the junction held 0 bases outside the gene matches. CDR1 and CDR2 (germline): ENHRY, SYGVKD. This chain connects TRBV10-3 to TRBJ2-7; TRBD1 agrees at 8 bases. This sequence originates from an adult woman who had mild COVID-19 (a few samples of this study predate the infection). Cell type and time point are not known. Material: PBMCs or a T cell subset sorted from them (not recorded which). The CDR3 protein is CAISESTGAYEQYF. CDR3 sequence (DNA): TGTGCCATCAGTGAGTCGACAGGGGCCTACGAGCAGTACTTC.